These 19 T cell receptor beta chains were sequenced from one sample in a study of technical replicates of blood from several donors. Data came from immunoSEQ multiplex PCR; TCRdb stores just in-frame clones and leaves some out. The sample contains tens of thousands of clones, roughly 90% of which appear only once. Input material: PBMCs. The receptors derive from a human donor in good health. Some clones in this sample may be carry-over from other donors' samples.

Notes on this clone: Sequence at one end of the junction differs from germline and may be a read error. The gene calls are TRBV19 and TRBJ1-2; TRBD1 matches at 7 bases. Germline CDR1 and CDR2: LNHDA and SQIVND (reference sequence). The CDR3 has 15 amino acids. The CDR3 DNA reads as TGTGCCAGTAGCCAAACCAAACAGGGGTTGGATGGGTACACCTTC. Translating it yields CASSQTKQGLDGYTF.

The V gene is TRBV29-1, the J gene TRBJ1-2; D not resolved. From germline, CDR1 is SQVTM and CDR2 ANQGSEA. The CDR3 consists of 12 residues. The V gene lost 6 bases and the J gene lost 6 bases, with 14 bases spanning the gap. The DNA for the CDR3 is TGCAGCGTGCCTCGAGACACCGATGGCTACACCTTC. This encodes CSVPRDTDGYTF.

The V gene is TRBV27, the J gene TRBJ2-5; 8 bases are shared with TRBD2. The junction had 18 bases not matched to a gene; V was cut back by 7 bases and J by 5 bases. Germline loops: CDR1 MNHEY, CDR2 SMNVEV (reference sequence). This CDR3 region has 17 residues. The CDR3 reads CASKRGSGRASRETQYF. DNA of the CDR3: TGTGCCAGCAAGAGGGGGAGCGGGAGAGCGAGTCGGGAGACCCAGTACTTC.

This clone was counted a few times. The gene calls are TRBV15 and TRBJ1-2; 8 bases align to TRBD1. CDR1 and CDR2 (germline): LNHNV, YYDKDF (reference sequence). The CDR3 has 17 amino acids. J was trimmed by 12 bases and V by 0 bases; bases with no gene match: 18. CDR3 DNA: TGTGCCACCAGCAGAGAAGGAACCGGGACAGGTGCCCGCCCTCACACCTTC. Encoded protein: CATSREGTGTGARPHTF.

CDR3 in amino acids: CASTTTGYATGELFF. CDR3 DNA: TGTGCCAGTACCACGACAGGGTATGCGACCGGGGAGCTGTTTTTT. This chain links TRBV19 with TRBJ2-2, with 7 bases lining up with TRBD1. This CDR3 region has 15 residues. Germline CDR1 is LNHDA and CDR2 is SQIVND (reference sequence). Trimming took 7 bases from V and 5 from J; bases not matched to a gene: 10.

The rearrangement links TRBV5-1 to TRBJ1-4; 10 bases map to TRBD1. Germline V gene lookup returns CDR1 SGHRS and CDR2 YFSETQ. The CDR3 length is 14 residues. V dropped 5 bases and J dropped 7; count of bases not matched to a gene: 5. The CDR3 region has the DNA TGCGCCAGCAGGCCGGACAGGGGGGTTGAAAAACTGTTTTTT. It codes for CASRPDRGVEKLFF.

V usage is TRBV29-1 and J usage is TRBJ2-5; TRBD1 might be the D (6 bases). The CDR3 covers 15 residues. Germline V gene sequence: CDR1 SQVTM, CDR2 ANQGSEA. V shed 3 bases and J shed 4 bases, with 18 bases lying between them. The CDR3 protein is CSVDPHNRAGETQYF. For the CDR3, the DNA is TGCAGCGTTGACCCCCACAACAGGGCTGGAGAGACCCAGTACTTC.

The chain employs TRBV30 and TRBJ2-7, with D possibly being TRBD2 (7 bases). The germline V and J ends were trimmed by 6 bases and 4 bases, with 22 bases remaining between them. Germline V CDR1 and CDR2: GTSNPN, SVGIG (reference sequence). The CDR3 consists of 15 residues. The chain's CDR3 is CACPILGGAGYEQYF. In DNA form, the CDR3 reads TGTGCCTGCCCTATCTTGGGGGGGGCCGGATACGAGCAGTACTTC.

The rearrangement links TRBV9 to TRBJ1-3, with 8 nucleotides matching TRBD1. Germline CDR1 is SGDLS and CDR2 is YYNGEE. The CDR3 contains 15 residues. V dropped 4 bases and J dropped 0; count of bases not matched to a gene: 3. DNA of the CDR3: TGTGCCAGCAGCCCTCAGGGGGCCTCTGGAAACACCATATATTTT. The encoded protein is CASSPQGASGNTIYF.

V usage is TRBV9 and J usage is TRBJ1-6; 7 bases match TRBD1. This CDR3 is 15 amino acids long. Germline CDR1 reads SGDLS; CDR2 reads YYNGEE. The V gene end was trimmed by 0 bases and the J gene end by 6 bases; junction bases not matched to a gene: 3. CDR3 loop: CASSVAGQFNSPLHF. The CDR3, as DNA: TGTGCCAGCAGCGTAGCGGGACAGTTTAATTCACCCCTCCACTTT.

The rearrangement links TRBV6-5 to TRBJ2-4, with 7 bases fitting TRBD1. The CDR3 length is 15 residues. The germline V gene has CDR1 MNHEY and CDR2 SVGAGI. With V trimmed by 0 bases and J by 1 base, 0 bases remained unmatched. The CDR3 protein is CASSYSQGAKNIQYF. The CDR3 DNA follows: TGTGCCAGCAGTTACTCACAGGGGGCCAAAAACATTCAGTACTTC.

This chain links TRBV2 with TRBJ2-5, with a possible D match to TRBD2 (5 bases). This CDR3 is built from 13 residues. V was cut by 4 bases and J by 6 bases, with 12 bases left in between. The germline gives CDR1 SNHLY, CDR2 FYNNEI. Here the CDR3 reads CASSVGLTQTQYF. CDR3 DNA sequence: TGTGCCAGCAGTGTCGGACTGACCCAGACCCAGTACTTC.

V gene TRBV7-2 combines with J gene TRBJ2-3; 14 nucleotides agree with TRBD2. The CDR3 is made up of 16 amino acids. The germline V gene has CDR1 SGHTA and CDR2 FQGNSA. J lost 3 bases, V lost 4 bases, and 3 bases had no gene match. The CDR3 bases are TGTGCCAGCAGCTCCGGACTAGCGGGGGGAACAGATACGCAGTATTTT. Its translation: CASSSGLAGGTDTQYF.

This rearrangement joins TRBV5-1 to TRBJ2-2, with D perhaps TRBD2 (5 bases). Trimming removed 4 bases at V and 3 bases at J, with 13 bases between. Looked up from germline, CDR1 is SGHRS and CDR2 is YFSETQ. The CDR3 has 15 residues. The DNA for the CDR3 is TGCGCCAGCAGCGTCGGGGAGACGGACACCGGGGAGCTGTTTTTT. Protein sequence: CASSVGETDTGELFF.

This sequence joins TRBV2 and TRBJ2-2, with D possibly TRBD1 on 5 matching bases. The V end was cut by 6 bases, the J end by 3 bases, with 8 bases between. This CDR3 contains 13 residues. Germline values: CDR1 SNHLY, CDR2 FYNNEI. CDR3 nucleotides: TGTGCCAGCAGGGACACTTACACCGGGGAGCTGTTTTTT. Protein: CASRDTYTGELFF.

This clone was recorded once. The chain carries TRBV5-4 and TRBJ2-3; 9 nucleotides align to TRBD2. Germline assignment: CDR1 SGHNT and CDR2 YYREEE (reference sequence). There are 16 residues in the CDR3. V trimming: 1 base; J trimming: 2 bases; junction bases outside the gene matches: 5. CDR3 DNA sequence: TGTGCCAGCAGCTTGATTAGCGGGGGAATCACAGATACGCAGTATTTT. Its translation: CASSLISGGITDTQYF.

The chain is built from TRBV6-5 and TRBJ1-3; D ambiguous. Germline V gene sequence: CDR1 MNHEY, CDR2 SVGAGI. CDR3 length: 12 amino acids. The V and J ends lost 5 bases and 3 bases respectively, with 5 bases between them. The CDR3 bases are TGTGCCAGCAGTAAATATGGAAACACCATATATTTT. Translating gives CASSKYGNTIYF.

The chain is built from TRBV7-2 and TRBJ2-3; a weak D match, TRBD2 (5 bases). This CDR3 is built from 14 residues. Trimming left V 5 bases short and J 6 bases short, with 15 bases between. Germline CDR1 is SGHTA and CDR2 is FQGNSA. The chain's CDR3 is CASSLQRRGDTQYF. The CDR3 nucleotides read TGTGCCAGCAGCCTCCAGCGCAGAGGGGATACGCAGTATTTT.

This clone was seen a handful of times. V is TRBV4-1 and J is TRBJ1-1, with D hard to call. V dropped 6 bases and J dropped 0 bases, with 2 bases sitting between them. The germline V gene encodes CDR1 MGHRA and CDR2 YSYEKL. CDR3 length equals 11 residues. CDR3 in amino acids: CASSMNTEAFF. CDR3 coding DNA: TGCGCCAGCAGTATGAACACTGAAGCTTTCTTT.